The clone carrying this TCR beta chain was observed once. This entry is derived from a study of blood T cell repertoires in COVID-19. On the study more broadly: Donors in the United States, Italy and Spain gave samples during acute or convalescent COVID-19. Sources were T cells, B-cell-depleted T cells, or PBMCs; the material itself was cDNA or gDNA.

Under the authors' procedure: The assay estimated nucleated cells by amplifying reference gene primers. The assay was immunoSEQ multiplex PCR, and TCRdb's table has in-frame clones only and misses some. V, J and clone size reflect that table, while D and trimming were determined from the DNA. Among around 19,000 clones listed, about four fifths were seen once. The CDR3 runs 18 residues. V lost 2 bases and J lost 2, with 18 bases in between. Germline V lookup: CDR1 SEHNR, CDR2 FQNEAQ (reference sequence). This chain connects TRBV7-9 to TRBJ1-4, with a weak D call TRBD1 (5 bases). The clonotype comes from a middle-aged man with active or convalescent COVID-19. Sequencing was performed on peripheral blood. CDR3 nucleotide sequence: TGTGCCAGCAGCTTATACGACAGCCGAAAGTCGACTAATGAAAAACTGTTTTTT. Encoded protein: CASSLYDSRKSTNEKLFF.